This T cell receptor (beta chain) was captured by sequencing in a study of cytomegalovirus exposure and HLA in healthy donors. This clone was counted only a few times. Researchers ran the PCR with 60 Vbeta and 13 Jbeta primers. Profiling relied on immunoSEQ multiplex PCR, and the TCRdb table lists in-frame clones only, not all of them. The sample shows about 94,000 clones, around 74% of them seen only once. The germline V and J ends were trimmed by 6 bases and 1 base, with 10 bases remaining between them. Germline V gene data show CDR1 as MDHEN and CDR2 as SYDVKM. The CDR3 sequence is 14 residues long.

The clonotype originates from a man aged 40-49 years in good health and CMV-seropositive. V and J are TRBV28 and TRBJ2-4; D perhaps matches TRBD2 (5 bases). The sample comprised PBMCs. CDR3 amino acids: CASSGMDAKNIQYF. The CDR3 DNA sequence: TGTGCCAGCAGCGGGATGGATGCCAAAAACATTCAGTACTTC.